Reported below is one T cell receptor (beta chain). This entry comes from a study of blood T cell repertoires in COVID-19. Study information: The origin of the acute and convalescent COVID-19 samples was the United States, Italy and Spain. The analysed material was cDNA or gDNA that came from T cells, B-cell-depleted T cells, or PBMCs.

The CDR3 has 11 amino acids. Germline-derived CDR1 and CDR2 are DFQATT and SNEGSKA (reference sequence). V dropped 5 bases and J dropped 6 bases, with 11 bases sitting between them. In the source study's methods: The authors estimated nucleated cell counts from reference gene primer amplification. Profiled with immunoSEQ multiplex PCR; TCRdb holds only in-frame clones, not every one. V, J and clone size derive from that table, while D and trimming were established from the DNA sequence. The data contain 250,000 to 300,000 clones, around 85% of them singletons. The rearrangement joins TRBV20-1 to TRBJ2-7; D possibly corresponds to TRBD1 (6 bases). The sequencing input was peripheral blood. The receptor's source is a woman under 40 with COVID-19, enrolled during active disease. This CDR3 is CSARQAPEQYF. The CDR3 DNA follows: TGCAGTGCTCGACAGGCCCCCGAGCAGTACTTC.